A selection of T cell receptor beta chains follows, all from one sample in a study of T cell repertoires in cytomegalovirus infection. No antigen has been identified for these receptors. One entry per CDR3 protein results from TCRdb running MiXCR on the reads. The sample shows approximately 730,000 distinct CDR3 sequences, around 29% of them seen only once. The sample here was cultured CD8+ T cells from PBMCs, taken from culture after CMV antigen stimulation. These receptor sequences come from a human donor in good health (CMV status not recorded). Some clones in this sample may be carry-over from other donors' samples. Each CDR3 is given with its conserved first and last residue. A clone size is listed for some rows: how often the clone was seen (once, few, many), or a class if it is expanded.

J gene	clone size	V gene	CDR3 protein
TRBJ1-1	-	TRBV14	CASSPGPRPIMNTEAFF
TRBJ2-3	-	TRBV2	CASLSNPGTDTQYF
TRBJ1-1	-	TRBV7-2	CASSSRGETEAFF
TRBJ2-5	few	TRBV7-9	CASSSGQGAFLIQETQYF
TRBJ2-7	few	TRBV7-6	CASSSGQGFEQYF
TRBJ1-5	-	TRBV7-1	CASRGSENQPQHF
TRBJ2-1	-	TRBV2	CASFNARSSCQFF
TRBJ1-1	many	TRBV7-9	CASRYRDTEAFF
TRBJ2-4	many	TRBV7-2	CASSPGPLVGGIDKNIQYF
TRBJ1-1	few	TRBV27	CASSSGGGHWTEAFF
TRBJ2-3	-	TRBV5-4	CASSWAHRGVTDTQYF
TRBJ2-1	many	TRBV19	CASSYSGQRYNEQFF
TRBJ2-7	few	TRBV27	CASRSGTGIYEQYF
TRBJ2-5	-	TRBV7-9	CASSRGGTGLLETQYF
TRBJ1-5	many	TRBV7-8	CASSPDRSNQPQHF
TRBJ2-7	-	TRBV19	CASSSRDSKAPGEQYF
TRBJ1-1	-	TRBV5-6	CASSLSGTGTQRTEAFF
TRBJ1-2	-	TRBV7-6	CASSYPSNGYTF
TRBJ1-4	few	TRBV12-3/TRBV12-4	CASSRTGTNEKLFF
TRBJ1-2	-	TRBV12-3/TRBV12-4	CASSHPSGAAFGYTF
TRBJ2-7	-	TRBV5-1	CASSLGYGTHEQYF
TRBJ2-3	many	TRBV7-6	CASSGEAGYTDTQYF
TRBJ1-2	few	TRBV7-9	CASSTVRAVGNYGYTF
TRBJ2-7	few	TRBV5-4	CASSQSGEQYF
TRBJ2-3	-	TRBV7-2	CASSLVGSGASTDTQYF
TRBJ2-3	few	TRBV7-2	CASSPRGGGPGDTQYF
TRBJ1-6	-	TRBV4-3	CASSQDGISPGSPLHF
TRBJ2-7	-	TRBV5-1	CASSLVGGGHLSYEQYF
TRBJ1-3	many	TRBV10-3	CATQEGNTIYF
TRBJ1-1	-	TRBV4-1	CASSQDAPNTEAFF
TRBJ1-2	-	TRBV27	CASREREGAYGYTF
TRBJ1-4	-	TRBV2	CASSEGRRTQGLFF
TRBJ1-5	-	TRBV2	CASSHTGGRNQPQHF
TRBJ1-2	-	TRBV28	CASFLTSTGRGHDSGYTF
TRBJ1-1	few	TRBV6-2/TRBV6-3	CASTAGSSNTEAFF
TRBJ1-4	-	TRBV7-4	CASSPRTGVFNEKLFF
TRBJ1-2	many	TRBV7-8	CASSWVKWTGTAYGYTF
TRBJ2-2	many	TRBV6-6	CASRISGGQVTGELFF
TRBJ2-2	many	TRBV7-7	CASSFDYGNTGELFF
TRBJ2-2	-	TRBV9	CASSVDGGGAPGELFF
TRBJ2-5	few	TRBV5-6	CASSLAGRRSVETQYF
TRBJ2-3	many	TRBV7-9	CASSPEGTDTQYF
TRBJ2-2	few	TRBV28	CASSPSGGKYTGELFF
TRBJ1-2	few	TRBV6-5	CASSYSGRMVANYGYTF
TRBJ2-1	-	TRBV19	CASSMKLDNEQFF
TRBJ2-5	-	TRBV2	CASSHSTQNDRGQHQETQYF
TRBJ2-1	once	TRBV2	CASTYSGGNEQFF
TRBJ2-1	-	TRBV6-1	CASSEVSGGRNEQFF
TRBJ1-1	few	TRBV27	CASSLYMNTEAFF